Below, 21 T cell receptor beta chains from the same sample are listed, as sequenced in a study of cytomegalovirus exposure and HLA in healthy donors. The protocol was immunoSEQ multiplex PCR, while the TCRdb copy is restricted to in-frame clones and leaves out a portion. The table shows approximately 71,000 clones, with 94% occurring only once. The specimen was PBMCs. These receptors came from a woman under 30 in good health and CMV-seronegative.

The V and J genes are TRBV5-4 and TRBJ1-3; D unresolved. V was shortened by 3 bases and J by 13 bases, with 14 bases between the two germline ends. The CDR3 runs 12 residues. Germline V gene sequence: CDR1 SGHNT, CDR2 YYREEE (reference sequence). CDR3: CASSSPRGRIYF. In DNA form, the CDR3 reads TGTGCCAGCAGCTCCCCCAGAGGAAGGATATATTTT.

V and J are TRBV19 and TRBJ1-5; no clear D. The CDR3 is 13 amino acids. Between the trimmed V and J ends, which lost 7 bases and 3 bases, there was a span of 10 bases. Germline V gives CDR1 LNHDA, CDR2 SQIVND (reference sequence). The CDR3 DNA reads TGTGCCAGTACCAACCGGGACAATCAGCCCCAGCATTTT. Translated: CASTNRDNQPQHF.

This chain links TRBV4-1 with TRBJ2-4; D is possibly TRBD1 (5 bases). The CDR3 is made up of 17 amino acids. Trimming shortened V by 1 base and J by 0 bases, and 13 bases separated the two germline ends. Germline V lookup: CDR1 MGHRA, CDR2 YSYEKL. CDR3: CASSQGAGLLAKNIQYF. The CDR3, as DNA: TGCGCCAGCAGCCAAGGAGCAGGGCTACTAGCCAAAAACATTCAGTACTTC.

The chain recombines TRBV16 with TRBJ2-7, with D perhaps matching TRBD2 (5 bases). This CDR3 is built from 14 residues. V lost 2 bases and J lost 6, with 14 bases in between. From germline, CDR1 is KGHSY and CDR2 FQNENV. This CDR3 reads CASSQANYGSEQYF. Written as DNA, the CDR3 is TGTGCCAGCAGCCAAGCCAATTATGGGAGCGAGCAGTACTTC.

The chain employs TRBV7-3 and TRBJ2-3; D not resolved. Trimming took off 2 bases at V and 0 bases at J, with 9 bases between the two ends. This CDR3 has 15 amino acids. Germline V gene lookup returns CDR1 SGHTA and CDR2 FQGTGA. CDR3 region: CASSLLGSSTDTQYF. The CDR3 coding sequence is TGTGCCAGCAGCTTACTAGGATCTAGCACAGATACGCAGTATTTT.

The CDR3: CASSIGVAGDSPLHF. The DNA for the CDR3 is TGTGCCAGCAGCATTGGTGTGGCAGGGGATTCACCCCTCCACTTT. This rearrangement joins TRBV5-4 to TRBJ1-6, with a tentative D call TRBD1 (6 bases). The V and J ends lost 4 bases and 8 bases respectively, with 16 bases between them. The germline CDR1 and CDR2 sequences are SGHNT and YYREEE (reference sequence). The CDR3 runs to 15 residues.

The chain joins TRBV28 to TRBJ2-3; a possible D gene is TRBD1 (5 bases). CDR1 MDHEN and CDR2 SYDVKM come from the germline V gene. V lost 6 bases and J 2 bases, leaving 12 bases between the germline ends. The CDR3 runs to 14 residues. The CDR3 is CASRQGPHTDTQYF. The CDR3, as DNA: TGTGCCAGCAGGCAGGGTCCCCACACAGATACGCAGTATTTT.

The chain combines TRBV7-2 with TRBJ2-5; 11 nucleotides line up with TRBD2. In germline, CDR1 is SGHTA, CDR2 FQGNSA. The junction had 2 bases not matched to a gene; V was cut back by 1 base and J by 4 bases. The CDR3 has 15 residues. CDR3 residues: CASSLDSGGGETQYF. The CDR3 DNA reads as TGTGCCAGCAGCTTAGATAGCGGGGGGGGAGAGACCCAGTACTTC. Together with reference TRBV7-2 and TRBJ2-5, the CDR3 gives the full variable domain: GAGVSQSPSNKVTEKGKDVELRCDPISGHTALYWYRQSLGQGLEFLIYFQGNSAPDKSGLPSDRFSAERTGGSVSTLTIQRTQQEDSAVYLCASSLDSGGGETQYFGPGTRLLVL.

V gene TRBV14 combines with J gene TRBJ1-3; tentative D call: TRBD1 (6 bases). The CDR3 is 17 residues long. Germline CDR1 is SGHDN and CDR2 is FVKESK. Trimming pared 0 bases from V and 2 bases from J, leaving 14 bases between. The CDR3 DNA is TGTGCCAGCAGCCAAGACCAGGGACACCGTCCTGGAAACACCATATATTTT. This encodes CASSQDQGHRPGNTIYF.

The chain links TRBV5-1 to TRBJ2-5; possible D gene TRBD2, 7 bases. Trimming pared 3 bases from V and 2 bases from J, leaving 14 bases between. From germline, CDR1 is SGHRS and CDR2 YFSETQ. The CDR3 loop spans 15 amino acids. The CDR3 spells CASSYEGGGQETQYF. The CDR3 DNA sequence: TGCGCCAGCAGCTACGAAGGGGGAGGGCAAGAGACCCAGTACTTC.

V is TRBV19 and J is TRBJ2-3; D might be TRBD2 (5 bases). From germline, CDR1 is LNHDA and CDR2 SQIVND (reference sequence). The V end was cut by 1 base, the J end by 6 bases, with 17 bases between. The CDR3 length is 16 residues. CDR3 protein: CASSIGAGTSFDTQYF. DNA for the CDR3: TGTGCCAGTAGTATAGGCGCGGGTACGTCATTTGATACGCAGTATTTT.

The chain recombines TRBV4-1 with TRBJ1-5; D call uncertain. The CDR3 is 17 residues long. V was shortened by 1 base and J by 4 bases, with 17 bases between the two germline ends. Germline CDR1 is MGHRA and CDR2 is YSYEKL. CDR3 residues: CASSQAGLWQSNQPQHF. The CDR3 nucleotides are TGCGCCAGCAGCCAAGCGGGTTTGTGGCAGAGTAATCAGCCCCAGCATTTT.

The CDR3 coding sequence is TGCGCCAGCAGCACCCTAGCGGAGAGCACAGATACGCAGTATTTT. As protein: CASSTLAESTDTQYF. This chain links TRBV4-3 with TRBJ2-3; 7 bases match TRBD2. The CDR3 has 15 amino acids. The V gene's germline CDR1 is LGHNA and CDR2 YSLEER. With 5 bases clipped from V and 0 bases from J, the junction kept 5 bases outside the gene matches.

The chain has TRBV7-9 and TRBJ1-2, with 10 bases lining up with TRBD1. V lost 4 bases, J lost 0 bases, and 8 bases stayed unmatched. Germline CDR1 SEHNR, CDR2 FQNEAQ (reference sequence). This CDR3 has 17 residues. CDR3 sequence reads: CASSSGTGVGANYGYTF. The DNA of the CDR3 is TGTGCCAGCAGCTCCGGGACAGGGGTCGGGGCTAACTATGGCTACACCTTC.

Note on this clone: A junction end diverges from the germline sequence, so it may reflect a read error. V and J are TRBV7-7 and TRBJ2-7; the match to TRBD2 covers 7 bases. Germline V gene data show CDR1 as SSHAT and CDR2 as FNYEAQ (reference sequence). The CDR3 contains 13 residues. The CDR3 DNA is TGTGCTAGCAGCTTAACGCGGGAGAGAGAGCAGTACTTC. Translating it yields CASSLTREREQYF.

The genes are TRBV27 and TRBJ2-7; 8 nucleotides match TRBD2. V trimming: 3 bases; J trimming: 0 bases; junction bases outside the gene matches: 4. The germline gives CDR1 MNHEY, CDR2 SMNVEV (reference sequence). The CDR3 contains 15 residues. This CDR3 reads CASSLVAGSSYEQYF. In DNA form, the CDR3 reads TGTGCCAGCAGTTTGGTAGCGGGAAGCTCCTACGAGCAGTACTTC.

This clone was counted a single time. Here the CDR3 reads CASSLSGGSYNEQFF. CDR3 nucleotides: TGTGCCAGTAGTTTATCCGGGGGATCCTACAATGAGCAGTTCTTC. This rearrangement joins TRBV19 to TRBJ2-1, with D perhaps TRBD2 (6 bases). Between the trimmed V and J ends, which lost 5 bases and 1 base, there was a span of 12 bases. CDR1 is LNHDA, CDR2 SQIVND, per germline (reference sequence). This CDR3 is 15 amino acids long.

V and J are TRBV10-3 and TRBJ2-7; 8 positions agree with TRBD2. Per germline, CDR1 ENHRY and CDR2 SYGVKD. The CDR3 sequence is 13 residues long. With V trimmed by 6 bases and J by 5 bases, 6 bases remained unmatched. The CDR3 DNA is TGTGCCATCAGGGGACTAGAATCCCACGAGCAGTACTTC. This encodes CAIRGLESHEQYF.

The chain employs TRBV4-1 and TRBJ1-2; perhaps TRBD1 as D (6 bases). CDR1 and CDR2 from the germline V gene are MGHRA and YSYEKL. This CDR3 has 15 residues. V gave up 1 base and J gave up 2 bases, with 11 bases separating them. In DNA, the CDR3 is TGCGCCAGCAGCCAAGGTGATCAGGGGAACTATGGCTACACCTTC. Protein: CASSQGDQGNYGYTF.

The rearrangement joins TRBV7-2 to TRBJ1-2; TRBD1 aligns across 7 bases. Germline-derived CDR1 and CDR2 are SGHTA and FQGNSA. This CDR3 is 13 amino acids long. After removal of 1 base from V and 8 bases from J, the junction contained 4 bases not matched to a gene. The CDR3 region has the DNA TGTGCCAGCAGCTTAGACAGGGGTGGCGGCTACACCTTC. Encoded protein: CASSLDRGGGYTF.

The chain recombines TRBV7-9 with TRBJ2-1, with TRBD1 matching over 7 bases. V lost 5 bases, J lost 0 bases, and 7 bases stayed unmatched. Germline CDR1 reads SEHNR; CDR2 reads FQNEAQ (reference sequence). The CDR3 covers 16 residues. CDR3 DNA sequence: TGTGCCAGCAGCCCCGGGACAGCCTTCTCCTACAATGAGCAGTTCTTC. Protein sequence: CASSPGTAFSYNEQFF.